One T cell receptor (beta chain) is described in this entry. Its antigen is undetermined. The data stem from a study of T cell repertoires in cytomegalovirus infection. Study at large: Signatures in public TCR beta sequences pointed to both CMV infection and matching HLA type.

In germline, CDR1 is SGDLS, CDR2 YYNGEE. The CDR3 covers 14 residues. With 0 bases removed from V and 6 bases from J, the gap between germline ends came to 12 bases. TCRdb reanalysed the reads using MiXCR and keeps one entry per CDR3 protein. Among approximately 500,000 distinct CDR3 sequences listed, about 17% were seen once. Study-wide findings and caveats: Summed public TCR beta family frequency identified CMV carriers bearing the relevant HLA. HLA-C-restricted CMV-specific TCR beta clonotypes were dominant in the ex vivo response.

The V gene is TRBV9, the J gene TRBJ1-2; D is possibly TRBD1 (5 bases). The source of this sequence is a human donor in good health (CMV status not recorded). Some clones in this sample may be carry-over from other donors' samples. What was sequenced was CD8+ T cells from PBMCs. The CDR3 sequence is CASSVGDATDGYTF. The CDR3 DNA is TGTGCCAGCAGCGTAGGGGACGCTACCGATGGCTACACCTTC.